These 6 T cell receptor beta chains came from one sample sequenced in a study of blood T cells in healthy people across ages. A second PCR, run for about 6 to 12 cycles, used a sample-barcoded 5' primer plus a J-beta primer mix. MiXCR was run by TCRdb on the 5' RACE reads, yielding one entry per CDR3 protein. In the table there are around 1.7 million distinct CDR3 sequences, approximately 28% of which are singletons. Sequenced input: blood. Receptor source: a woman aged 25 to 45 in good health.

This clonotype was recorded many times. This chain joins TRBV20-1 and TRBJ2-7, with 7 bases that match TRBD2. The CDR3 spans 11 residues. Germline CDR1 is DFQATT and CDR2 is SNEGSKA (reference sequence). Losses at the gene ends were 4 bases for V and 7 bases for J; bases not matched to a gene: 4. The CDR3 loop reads CSAMTGLEQYF. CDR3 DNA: TGCAGTGCTATGACGGGACTAGAGCAGTACTTC.

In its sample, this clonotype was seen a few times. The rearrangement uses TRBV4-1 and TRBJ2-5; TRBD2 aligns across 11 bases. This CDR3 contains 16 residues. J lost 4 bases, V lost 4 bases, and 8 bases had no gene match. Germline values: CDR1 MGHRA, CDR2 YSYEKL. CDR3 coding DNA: TGCGCCAGCAGCCGCGGGACTAGCGGTTCGAGAGAGACCCAGTACTTC. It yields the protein CASSRGTSGSRETQYF.

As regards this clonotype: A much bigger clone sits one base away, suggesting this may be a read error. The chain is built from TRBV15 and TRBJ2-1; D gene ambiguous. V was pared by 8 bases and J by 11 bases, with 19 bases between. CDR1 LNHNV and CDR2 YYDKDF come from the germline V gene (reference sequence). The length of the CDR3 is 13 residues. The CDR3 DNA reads TGTGCCACCTCCCGACTTGAGACGGATAAGCAGTTCTTC. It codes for CATSRLETDKQFF.

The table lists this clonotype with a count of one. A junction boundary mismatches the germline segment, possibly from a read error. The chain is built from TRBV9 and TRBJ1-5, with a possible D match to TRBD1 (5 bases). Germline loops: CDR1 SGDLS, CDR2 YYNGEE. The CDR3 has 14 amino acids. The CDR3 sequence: CAGSPGGGMEPQHF. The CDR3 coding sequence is TGTGCCGGCAGTCCTGGGGGGGGGATGGAGCCTCAGCATTTT.

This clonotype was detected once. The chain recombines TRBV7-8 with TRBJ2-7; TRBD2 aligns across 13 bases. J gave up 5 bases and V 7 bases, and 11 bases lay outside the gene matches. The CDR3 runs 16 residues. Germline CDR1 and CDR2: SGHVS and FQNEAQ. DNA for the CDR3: TGTGCCAGCACCATACCGGGACTAGCGGGACCGGACGAGCAGTACTTC. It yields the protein CASTIPGLAGPDEQYF.

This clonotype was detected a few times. CDR3 loop: CASSGPGATSNYGYTF. Written as DNA, the CDR3 is TGTGCCAGCAGTGGACCCGGGGCTACTTCTAACTATGGCTACACCTTC. V is TRBV25-1 and J is TRBJ1-2; TRBD1 might be the D (5 bases). V gave up 4 bases and J gave up 0 bases, with 15 bases separating them. This CDR3 has 16 amino acids. The germline gives CDR1 MGHDK, CDR2 SYGVNS.